This T cell receptor (beta chain) is from a study of OX40 agonist ivuxolimab in advanced cancers. Study-level background: Prior anti-PD-1, anti-PD-L1 or anti-CTLA-4 therapy was allowed; less than 45% had some. Three dose-escalation patients had partial responses: one with hepatocellular carcinoma and two with cutaneous melanoma.

Germline assignment: CDR1 MNHEY and CDR2 SMNVEV (reference sequence). The CDR3 is 14 residues long. The V gene lost 3 bases and the J gene lost 5 bases, with 14 bases spanning the gap. The protocol was immunoSEQ multiplex PCR, while the TCRdb copy is restricted to in-frame clones and leaves out a portion. The data hold about 46,000 clones, with about 88% observed a single time. The clonotype comes from an adult with an advanced solid tumor such as melanoma, head and neck, liver or kidney cancer. The J gene is TRBJ2-7, the V gene TRBV27, with TRBD2 as a possible D gene (7 bases). The sequenced sample was CD4+ or CD8+ T cells sorted from blood, obtained in a trial of the OX40 agonist ivuxolimab. DNA for the CDR3: TGTGCCAGCAGTTTTCGTTTAGGGGGGGACGAGCAGTACTTC. It yields the protein CASSFRLGGDEQYF.